What follows are 27 T cell receptor beta chains derived from one specimen sequenced in a study of post-analysis software for immune sequencing data. Findings of the study overall: Relative to controls, patients had five TRBV segments at higher frequency, with TRBV5-6, TRBV5-1 and TRBV20-1 among these.

Their specific antigens are unknown. Sequencing libraries made from TCR beta cDNA carried unique molecular identifiers. One entry per CDR3 protein, called by TCRdb with MiXCR from the PCR reads. This table holds some 690,000 distinct CDR3 sequences, 25% to 30% found once. The sample taken for sequencing was blood. All receptors derive from a girl aged 5-17 years with multiple sclerosis.

The V call is TRBV27, the J call TRBJ2-2; D gene ambiguous. Germline CDR1 reads MNHEY; CDR2 reads SMNVEV (reference sequence). V was clipped by 7 bases and J by 1 base, with 7 bases between them. This CDR3 comprises 13 residues. The CDR3 DNA sequence: TGTGCCAGCACCAACCTGAACACCGGGGAGCTGTTTTTT. Translating gives CASTNLNTGELFF.

The chain is built from TRBV5-1 and TRBJ1-2; 7 nucleotides line up with TRBD1. Germline CDR1 and CDR2: SGHRS and YFSETQ. CDR3 length: 14 residues. V was clipped by 0 bases and J by 6 bases; unmatched bases: 5. This chain's CDR3 is CASSLETGRDGYTF. CDR3 nucleotide sequence: TGCGCCAGCAGCTTGGAGACAGGGCGGGATGGCTACACCTTC. Supplemented by reference TRBV5-1 and TRBJ1-2, the full variable domain reads KAGVTQTPRYLIKTRGQQVTLSCSPISGHRSVSWYQQTPGQGLQFLFEYFSETQRNKGNFPGRFSGRQFSNSRSEMNVSTLELGDSALYLCASSLETGRDGYTFGSGTRLTVV.

V usage is TRBV20-1 and J usage is TRBJ2-4, with no clear D. The V and J ends lost 0 bases and 1 base respectively, with 13 bases between them. The CDR3 extends over 16 amino acids. CDR1 and CDR2 from the germline V gene are DFQATT and SNEGSKA (reference sequence). The CDR3 DNA reads as TGCAGTGCTAGAGACCCTTTACGTGGGGCCAAAAACATTCAGTACTTC. Translating gives CSARDPLRGAKNIQYF.

The V gene is TRBV3-1, the J gene TRBJ2-6; 8 bases are shared with TRBD2. The length of the CDR3 is 18 residues. V was clipped by 1 base and J by 0 bases; unmatched bases: 5. Germline loops: CDR1 LGHDT, CDR2 YNNKEL (reference sequence). The CDR3, as DNA: TGTGCCAGCAGCCAAGTCAGCGGGGGCAGCTCTGGGGCCAACGTCCTGACTTTC. It specifies CASSQVSGGSSGANVLTF.

V is TRBV7-9 and J is TRBJ1-4; D unresolved. The length of the CDR3 is 15 residues. The V and J ends lost 5 bases and 5 bases respectively, with 15 bases between them. Germline CDR1 and CDR2: SEHNR and FQNEAQ (reference sequence). The CDR3, as DNA: TGTGCCAGCAGCGCACGCCCCACGGTCAATGAAAAACTGTTTTTT. This sequence encodes CASSARPTVNEKLFF.

In this sample, this clonotype turned up a few times. The chain has TRBV7-9 and TRBJ2-1; D call uncertain. The V end was cut by 2 bases, the J end by 9 bases, with 5 bases between. Per germline, CDR1 SEHNR and CDR2 FQNEAQ (reference sequence). The CDR3 sequence is 11 residues long. This CDR3 reads CASSLSPEQFF. The CDR3 DNA follows: TGTGCCAGCAGCTTATCTCCTGAGCAGTTCTTC.

The CDR3 DNA sequence: TGTGCCAGCAGCGACAGGATCCATGGCTACACCTTC. Its translation: CASSDRIHGYTF. The genes are TRBV27 and TRBJ1-2; possibly TRBD1 for D (6 bases). Trimming took off 6 bases at V and 6 bases at J, with 11 bases between the two ends. This CDR3 contains 12 residues. Germline V CDR1 and CDR2: MNHEY, SMNVEV (reference sequence).

This clonotype was picked up a small number of times. J is TRBJ2-7 and V is TRBV28, with D possibly TRBD1 on 6 matching bases. V lost 3 bases and J lost 6, with 15 bases in between. Germline CDR1 reads MDHEN; CDR2 reads SYDVKM. The CDR3 is 14 residues long. CDR3: CASSFQGISLEQYF. CDR3 nucleotides: TGTGCCAGCAGTTTTCAGGGGATCTCGCTCGAGCAGTACTTC.

V gene TRBV10-2 combines with J gene TRBJ2-7, with 7 nucleotides matching TRBD1. J lost 1 base, V lost 8 bases, and 5 bases had no gene match. Germline values: CDR1 WSHSY, CDR2 SAAADI. This CDR3 region has 13 residues. Written as DNA, the CDR3 is TGCGCCAGCTGCCCAGGGGGTTCCTACGAGCAGTACTTC. The encoded protein is CASCPGGSYEQYF.

This chain uses TRBV29-1 with TRBJ2-7; D is uncertain. The length of the CDR3 is 16 residues. V lost 5 bases and J 5 bases, leaving 25 bases between the germline ends. Germline V lookup: CDR1 SQVTM, CDR2 ANQGSEA. The CDR3 region is CSVPNPGPLSQNEQYF. The CDR3 nucleotides read TGCAGCGTTCCAAACCCTGGACCACTAAGCCAGAACGAGCAGTACTTC.

About this clonotype: This may stem from a read error, because a much larger clone lies one nucleotide away. V is TRBV6-2 or TRBV6-3 and J is TRBJ2-5, with D perhaps TRBD1 (6 bases). The tail of the sequence fits TRBJ2-1 better, so the J call may be wrong. From germline, CDR1 is MNHEY and CDR2 SVGEGT. There are 15 residues in the CDR3. The CDR3 DNA reads TGTGCCAGCAGGGCCGACAGGCCCCTCCAAGAGACCCAGTTCTTC. Protein sequence: CASRADRPLQETQFF.

This clonotype was picked up a small number of times. J is TRBJ2-5 and V is TRBV28; 11 nucleotides line up with TRBD1. CDR1 is MDHEN, CDR2 SYDVKM, per germline. V lost 2 bases and J lost 5; bases outside the gene matches: 7. CDR3 length: 16 amino acids. For the CDR3, the DNA is TGTGCCAGCAGTTTAAGTGGGACAGGGGGACGGGAGACCCAGTACTTC. Protein product: CASSLSGTGGRETQYF. The full variable domain, in which reference TRBV28 and TRBJ2-5 provide the parts outside the CDR3, is DVKVTQSSRYLVKRTGEKVFLECVQDMDHENMFWYRQDPGLGLRLIYFSYDVKMKEKGDIPEGYSVSREKKERFSLILESASTNQTSMYLCASSLSGTGGRETQYFGPGTRLLVL.

In its sample, this clonotype was seen a few times. The V and J genes are TRBV20-1 and TRBJ2-5; D is unclear. The CDR3 sequence is 12 residues long. Germline CDR1 is DFQATT and CDR2 is SNEGSKA (reference sequence). V shed 3 bases and J shed 2 bases, with 7 bases lying between them. Here the CDR3 DNA reads TGCAGTGCTAGCGTCGAGCAAGAGACCCAGTACTTC. As protein: CSASVEQETQYF.

The chain is built from TRBV20-1 and TRBJ2-7; D is possibly TRBD1 (5 bases). The CDR3 contains 11 residues. The germline V gene has CDR1 DFQATT and CDR2 SNEGSKA (reference sequence). Trimming cost V 3 bases and J 7 bases, with 10 bases left between them. The CDR3 sequence: CSASSKGEQYF. In DNA form, the CDR3 reads TGCAGTGCTAGTTCGAAGGGGGAGCAGTACTTC.

In its sample, this clonotype was seen a few times. The V call is TRBV9, the J call TRBJ2-7; tentatively, D is TRBD2 (5 bases). The V gene's germline CDR1 is SGDLS and CDR2 YYNGEE. V shed 0 bases and J shed 5 bases, with 18 bases lying between them. The CDR3 has 16 residues. The CDR3: CASSVAPTAVGNEQYF. For the CDR3, the DNA is TGTGCCAGCAGCGTAGCCCCAACAGCGGTCGGGAACGAGCAGTACTTC.

This clonotype showed up many times. CDR3 residues: CASSLSPRGETQYF. In nucleotides, the CDR3 is TGTGCCAGCAGTTTGTCCCCCCGAGGGGAGACCCAGTACTTC. This rearrangement joins TRBV12-3 or TRBV12-4 to TRBJ2-5; tentatively, D is TRBD2 (5 bases). This CDR3 spans 14 amino acids. The ends were cut back, 3 bases at V and 5 bases at J, with 13 bases in the middle.

The chain couples TRBV20-1 to TRBJ2-7, with 7 bases matching TRBD2. The CDR3 sequence is 13 residues long. Germline V CDR1 and CDR2: DFQATT, SNEGSKA (reference sequence). J gave up 0 bases and V 3 bases, and 2 bases lay outside the gene matches. For the CDR3, the DNA is TGCAGTGCTAGCGGGAGGACCTCCTACGAGCAGTACTTC. It codes for CSASGRTSYEQYF.

This clonotype was recorded at least ten times. This chain links TRBV6-6 with TRBJ1-2; the D is unclear. The germline gives CDR1 MNHNY, CDR2 SVGAGI (reference sequence). V lost 0 bases and J 9 bases, leaving 11 bases between the germline ends. CDR3 size: 13 residues. DNA for the CDR3: TGTGCCAGCAGTTACTCGCTCGATGCTCGCTACACCTTC. This encodes CASSYSLDARYTF.

This chain connects TRBV7-9 to TRBJ2-5; D call uncertain. The CDR3 covers 14 residues. The germline gives CDR1 SEHNR, CDR2 FQNEAQ (reference sequence). Trimming pared 6 bases from V and 0 bases from J, leaving 11 bases between. The CDR3 DNA follows: TGTGCCAGCAGTGTGCGAGAGTACCAAGAGACCCAGTACTTC. Translation gives CASSVREYQETQYF.

In the case of this clonotype: The conserved final phenylalanine or tryptophan is absent from the CDR3, which likely points to a read error. The CDR3 DNA follows: TGCAGTGCTAGGACGGACAGGGGGCCTGGAGAGACCCAGTACGTC. It translates to CSARTDRGPGETQYV. This rearrangement joins TRBV20-1 to TRBJ2-5; 11 bases match TRBD1. Germline CDR1 reads DFQATT; CDR2 reads SNEGSKA (reference sequence). The CDR3 contains 15 residues. Trimming at V came to 3 bases and at J to 4 bases, leaving 7 bases not matched to a gene.

The chain joins TRBV11-2 to TRBJ2-7, with unresolved D. With 5 bases removed from V and 1 base from J, the gap between germline ends came to 21 bases. Per the germline V gene, CDR1 is SGHAT and CDR2 is FQNNGV. This CDR3 contains 17 residues. The CDR3 loop reads CASSPISRSDRSYEQYF. The CDR3 bases are TGTGCCAGCAGCCCCATCTCCAGGTCGGATCGGTCCTACGAGCAGTACTTC.

The rearrangement joins TRBV28 to TRBJ1-5, with D possibly being TRBD1 (6 bases). This CDR3 is 19 amino acids long. V dropped 4 bases and J dropped 0 bases, with 22 bases sitting between them. Germline CDR1 MDHEN, CDR2 SYDVKM. Written as DNA, the CDR3 is TGTGCCAGCAGTTCACCCGAGGGGAGGGGGGTACATAGCAATCAGCCCCAGCATTTT. This sequence encodes CASSSPEGRGVHSNQPQHF.

The rearrangement joins TRBV6-2 or TRBV6-3 to TRBJ2-1, with D perhaps TRBD2 (6 bases). CDR1 MNHEY and CDR2 SVGEGT come from the germline V gene. Trimming shortened V by 7 bases and J by 8 bases, and 12 bases separated the two germline ends. The CDR3 covers 12 residues. The CDR3 loop is CASIDSGDEQFF. DNA of the CDR3: TGTGCCAGCATCGACTCGGGGGATGAGCAGTTCTTC.

The chain recombines TRBV2 with TRBJ1-2; D remains unclear. Germline CDR1 and CDR2: SNHLY and FYNNEI. CDR3 size: 14 residues. V was trimmed by 3 bases and J by 3 bases, leaving 11 bases between them. CDR3 residues: CASSDPRRDYGYTF. The DNA of the CDR3 is TGTGCCAGCAGTGACCCCCGACGGGACTATGGCTACACCTTC.

This clonotype has more than one count but fewer than ten. The gene calls are TRBV20-1 and TRBJ2-3, with 10 bases lining up with TRBD2. The germline V gene has CDR1 DFQATT and CDR2 SNEGSKA (reference sequence). The CDR3 sequence is 15 residues long. V trimming: 3 bases; J trimming: 4 bases; junction bases outside the gene matches: 7. CDR3 amino acids: CSASPLAGVADTQYF. CDR3 DNA: TGCAGTGCTAGCCCCCTAGCGGGAGTGGCAGATACGCAGTATTTT.

The chain has TRBV29-1 and TRBJ2-3; D gene uncertain. The V gene lost 7 bases and the J gene lost 1 base, with 3 bases spanning the gap. The germline CDR1 and CDR2 sequences are SQVTM and ANQGSEA. CDR3 length equals 10 residues. The CDR3 loop is CSGGTDTQYF. CDR3 sequence (DNA): TGCAGCGGGGGCACAGATACGCAGTATTTT.

This clonotype was counted between two and nine times. The chain uses TRBV5-1 and TRBJ2-5; D is unclear. CDR3 length: 15 residues. Germline V CDR1 and CDR2: SGHRS, YFSETQ. V dropped 0 bases and J dropped 5 bases, with 14 bases sitting between them. CDR3 nucleotide sequence: TGCGCCAGCAGCTTGGGTGCGGAACCGTACGAGACCCAGTACTTC. Amino acid sequence: CASSLGAEPYETQYF.